Listed below are T cell receptor beta chains from one sample, sequenced in a study of T cells in Graves' hyperthyroidism and ophthalmopathy. From the multiplex PCR reads, TCRdb called clonotypes with MiXCR, one entry per CDR3 protein. This repertoire shows fewer than 900,000 distinct CDR3 sequences, about 19% found once; its top ten account for about a sixth. Input material: blood. All receptors derive from a woman in her fifties or sixties with Graves' hyperthyroidism that later progressed to Graves' ophthalmopathy. Both conserved end residues are part of each CDR3. Fields, in order: clone size, V gene, D gene, J gene, CDR3 DNA, CDR3 protein. The D gene is left open where the match is weak. Rows may omit the clone size; those that give it use once, few, many or a size class.

clone_size: few; v_call: TRBV11-2; d_call: -; j_call: TRBJ1-5; cdr3_nt: TGTGCCAGCAGCTTAGACAGTCGGTGGGATCAGCCCCAGCATTTT; cdr3_aa: CASSLDSRWDQPQHF
clone_size: few; v_call: TRBV19; d_call: -; j_call: TRBJ2-4; cdr3_nt: TGTGCCAGTAGTACCCGTGGAAACATTCAGTACTTC; cdr3_aa: CASSTRGNIQYF
clone_size: many; v_call: TRBV6-6; d_call: -; j_call: TRBJ1-2; cdr3_nt: TGTGCCAGCAGTTACTCGATGGCCGGGAACTATGGCTACACCTTC; cdr3_aa: CASSYSMAGNYGYTF
clone_size: -; v_call: TRBV12-3/TRBV12-4; d_call: -; j_call: TRBJ2-5; cdr3_nt: TGTGCCAGCAGTTTATGGAGACCAGCCCAAGAGACCCAGTACTTC; cdr3_aa: CASSLWRPAQETQYF
clone_size: many; v_call: TRBV10-3; d_call: TRBD1; j_call: TRBJ1-5; cdr3_nt: TGTGCCATCAGCTCCGGGACAGGGCATCAGCCCCAGCATTTT; cdr3_aa: CAISSGTGHQPQHF
clone_size: many; v_call: TRBV12-3/TRBV12-4; d_call: -; j_call: TRBJ1-2; cdr3_nt: TGTGCCAGCAGTTTTGGGATACAAAGGGGCTATGGCTACACCTTC; cdr3_aa: CASSFGIQRGYGYTF
clone_size: -; v_call: TRBV2; d_call: TRBD1; j_call: TRBJ1-2; cdr3_nt: TGTGCCAGTGGGGACAGGCCGTATGGCTACACCTTC; cdr3_aa: CASGDRPYGYTF
clone_size: few; v_call: TRBV5-4; d_call: TRBD2; j_call: TRBJ2-7; cdr3_nt: TGTGCCAGCAGAGCGGGAGGGGGTAGCCACGAGCAGTACTTC; cdr3_aa: CASRAGGGSHEQYF
clone_size: few; v_call: TRBV20-1; d_call: TRBD1; j_call: TRBJ1-2; cdr3_nt: TGCAGTGCTAGAGTAACGGGACAGGGGCTTGGCTACACCTTC; cdr3_aa: CSARVTGQGLGYTF
clone_size: many; v_call: TRBV13; d_call: TRBD2; j_call: TRBJ2-3; cdr3_nt: TGTGCCAGCAGCTTACGAGGCGGGGGGGGCACAGATACGCAGTATTTT; cdr3_aa: CASSLRGGGGTDTQYF
clone_size: -; v_call: TRBV14; d_call: -; j_call: TRBJ2-3; cdr3_nt: TGTGCCAGCAGACCCCGGGGGGCAGGCACAGATACGCAGTATTTT; cdr3_aa: CASRPRGAGTDTQYF
clone_size: -; v_call: TRBV25-1; d_call: -; j_call: TRBJ1-3; cdr3_nt: TGTGCCAGCAGTGACGCCGGGGCTGGAAACACCATATATTTT; cdr3_aa: CASSDAGAGNTIYF
clone_size: many; v_call: TRBV6-1; d_call: -; j_call: TRBJ2-2; cdr3_nt: TGTGCCAGCAAATTGCGGGCTCTAGCGAACACCGGGGAGCTGTTTTTT; cdr3_aa: CASKLRALANTGELFF
clone_size: many; v_call: TRBV2; d_call: -; j_call: TRBJ2-7; cdr3_nt: TGTGCCAGCAGTGAAGGGGCATGGGACGGAATCTTCGAGCAGTACTTC; cdr3_aa: CASSEGAWDGIFEQYF